This TCR beta chain was found in a study of cytomegalovirus exposure and HLA in healthy donors. Study results and caveats: A later analysis associated approximately 17,000 TCR beta sequences with HLA alleles at a 0.05 false discovery rate.

In the PCR, 60 Vbeta and 13 Jbeta primers were used. Libraries were prepared by immunoSEQ multiplex PCR; TCRdb keeps only in-frame clonotypes and omits some of them. There are more than 150,000 clones in the sample; over 80% occur only once, and around 1.4% lies in the top ten. For this clone: Its antigen is currently unknown.

V dropped 2 bases and J dropped 7; count of bases not matched to a gene: 14. The CDR3 loop spans 17 amino acids. Germline V gene sequence: CDR1 LNHDA, CDR2 SQIVND (reference sequence). V usage is TRBV19 and J usage is TRBJ1-2; the match to TRBD1 covers 9 bases. The specimen sequenced was PBMCs. This receptor was taken from a girl between 5 and 17 years old in good health and CMV-seropositive. For the CDR3, the DNA is TGTGCCAGTAGTATATGGGTACGGGACAGGGAGGGCTCTGGCTACACCTTC. Encoded protein: CASSIWVRDREGSGYTF.